This T cell receptor beta chain emerged from a study of identical twins. Findings and caveats of the study: Fewer insertions were carried by abundant cord blood beta clonotypes, but none was seen in memory repertoires.

Germline loops: CDR1 SGHAT, CDR2 FQNNGV. The CDR3 covers 17 residues. The junction had 11 bases not matched to a gene; V was cut back by 5 bases and J by 4 bases. Each CDR3 protein is one row after TCRdb ran MiXCR on the 5' RACE reads. The sample contains about 660,000 distinct CDR3 sequences, 8.6% of which appear only once. As to this clonotype: Its antigen is still unknown.

These data were also filed under a second study, of yellow fever vaccine responses in identical twins.

This rearrangement joins TRBV11-2 to TRBJ1-4, with 9 positions matching TRBD1. Sequenced material: PBMCs. This clonotype was obtained from a young woman in good health. CDR3 amino acids: CASSLIDRGINNEKLFF. In DNA form, the CDR3 reads TGTGCCAGCAGCCTGATAGACAGGGGGATAAATAATGAAAAACTGTTTTTT.